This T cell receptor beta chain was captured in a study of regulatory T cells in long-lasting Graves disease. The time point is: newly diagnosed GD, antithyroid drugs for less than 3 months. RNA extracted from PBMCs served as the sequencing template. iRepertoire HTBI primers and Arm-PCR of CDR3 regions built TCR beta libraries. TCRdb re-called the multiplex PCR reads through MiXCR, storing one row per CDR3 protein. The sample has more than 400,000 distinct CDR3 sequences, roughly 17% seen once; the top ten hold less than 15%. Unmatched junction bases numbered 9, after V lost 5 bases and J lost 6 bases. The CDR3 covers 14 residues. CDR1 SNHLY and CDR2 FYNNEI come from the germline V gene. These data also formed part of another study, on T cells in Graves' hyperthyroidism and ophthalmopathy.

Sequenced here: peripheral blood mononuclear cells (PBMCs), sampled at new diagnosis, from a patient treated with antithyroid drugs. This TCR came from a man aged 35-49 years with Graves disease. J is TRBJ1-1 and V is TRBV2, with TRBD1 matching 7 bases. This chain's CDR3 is CASSNGQDGAEAFF. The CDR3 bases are TGTGCCAGCAGTAATGGACAGGACGGGGCTGAAGCTTTCTTT.